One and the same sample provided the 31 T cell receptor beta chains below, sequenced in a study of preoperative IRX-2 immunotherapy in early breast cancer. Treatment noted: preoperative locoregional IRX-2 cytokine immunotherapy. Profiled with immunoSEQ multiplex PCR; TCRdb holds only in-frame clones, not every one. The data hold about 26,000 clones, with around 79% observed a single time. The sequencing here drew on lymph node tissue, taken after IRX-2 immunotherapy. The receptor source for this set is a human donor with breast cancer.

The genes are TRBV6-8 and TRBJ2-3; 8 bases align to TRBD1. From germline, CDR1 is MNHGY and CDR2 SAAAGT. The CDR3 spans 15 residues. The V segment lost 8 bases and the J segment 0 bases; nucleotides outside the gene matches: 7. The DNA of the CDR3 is TGTGCCAGCTTTCGTACAGGGGGAAGCACAGATACGCAGTATTTT. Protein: CASFRTGGSTDTQYF.

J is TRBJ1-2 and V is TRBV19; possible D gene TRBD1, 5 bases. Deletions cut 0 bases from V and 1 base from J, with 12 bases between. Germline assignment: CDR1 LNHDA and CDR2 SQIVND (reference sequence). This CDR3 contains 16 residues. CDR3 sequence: CASSIDGAGGNYGYTF. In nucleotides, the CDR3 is TGTGCCAGTAGTATAGATGGGGCCGGCGGTAACTATGGCTACACCTTC.

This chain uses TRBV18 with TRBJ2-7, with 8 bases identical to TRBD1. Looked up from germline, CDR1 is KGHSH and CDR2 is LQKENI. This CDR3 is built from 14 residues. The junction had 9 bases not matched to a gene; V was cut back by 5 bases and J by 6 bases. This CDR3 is CASSATGGLGEQYF. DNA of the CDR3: TGTGCCAGCTCAGCTACAGGGGGTTTGGGCGAGCAGTACTTC.

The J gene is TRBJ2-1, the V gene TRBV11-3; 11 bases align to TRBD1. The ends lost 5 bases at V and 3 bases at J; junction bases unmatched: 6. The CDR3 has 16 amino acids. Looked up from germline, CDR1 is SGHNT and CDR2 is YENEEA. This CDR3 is CASSPGTGGVYNEQFF. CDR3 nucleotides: TGTGCCAGCAGCCCCGGGACAGGGGGGGTCTACAATGAGCAGTTCTTC.

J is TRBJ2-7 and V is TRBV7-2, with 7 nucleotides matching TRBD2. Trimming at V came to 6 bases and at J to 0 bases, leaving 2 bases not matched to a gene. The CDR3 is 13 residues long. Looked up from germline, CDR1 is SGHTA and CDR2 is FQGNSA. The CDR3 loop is CASSRGSSYEQYF. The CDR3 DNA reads TGTGCCAGCAGTCGCGGGAGCTCCTACGAGCAGTACTTC.

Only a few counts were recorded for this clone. DNA of the CDR3: TGTGCCAGCACCTTGGGGGACTATAGCAATCAGCCCCAGCATTTT. Its protein product is CASTLGDYSNQPQHF. J is TRBJ1-5 and V is TRBV28; a possible D gene is TRBD1 (5 bases). This CDR3 is 15 amino acids long. CDR1 MDHEN and CDR2 SYDVKM come from the germline V gene. The V end lost 7 bases, the J end lost 0 bases, and 13 bases lay between the germline ends.

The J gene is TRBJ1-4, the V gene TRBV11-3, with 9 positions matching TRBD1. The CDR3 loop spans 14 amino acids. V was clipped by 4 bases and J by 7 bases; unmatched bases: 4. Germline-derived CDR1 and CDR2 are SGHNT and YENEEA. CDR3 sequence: CASSSGQGGEKLFF. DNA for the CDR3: TGTGCCAGCAGCTCGGGACAGGGAGGTGAAAAACTGTTTTTT.

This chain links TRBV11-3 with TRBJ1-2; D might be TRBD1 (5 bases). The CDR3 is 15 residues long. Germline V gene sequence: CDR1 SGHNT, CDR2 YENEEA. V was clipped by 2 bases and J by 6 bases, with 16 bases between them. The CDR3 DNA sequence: TGTGCCAGCAGCTTAACCGGGACTCCTTTTAATGGCTACACCTTC. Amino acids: CASSLTGTPFNGYTF.

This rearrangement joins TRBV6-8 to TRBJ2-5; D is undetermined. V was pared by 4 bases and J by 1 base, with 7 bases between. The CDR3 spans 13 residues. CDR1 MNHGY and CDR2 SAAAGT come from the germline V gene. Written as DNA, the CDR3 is TGTGCCAGCAGTTCGGTGACCCAAGAGACCCAGTACTTC. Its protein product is CASSSVTQETQYF.

The CDR3, as DNA: TGTGCCAGCTCACCAGAGGGAGGGCCAGGGCTAAAAAACATTCAGTACTTC. It codes for CASSPEGGPGLKNIQYF. The chain couples TRBV18 to TRBJ2-4, with 7 bases identical to TRBD2. The ends lost 2 bases at V and 4 bases at J; junction bases unmatched: 11. This CDR3 is built from 17 residues. Germline CDR1 and CDR2: KGHSH and LQKENI.

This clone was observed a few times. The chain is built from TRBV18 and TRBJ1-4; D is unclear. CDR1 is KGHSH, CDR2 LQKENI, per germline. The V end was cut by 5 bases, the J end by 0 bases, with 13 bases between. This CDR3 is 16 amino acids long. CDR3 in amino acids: CASSSFAGATNEKLFF. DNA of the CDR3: TGTGCCAGCTCATCCTTCGCGGGCGCAACTAATGAAAAACTGTTTTTT.

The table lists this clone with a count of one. The DNA of the CDR3 is TGTGCCAGCGGGGGCGGCCAGGACGGACAAGAGACCCAGTACTTC. This gives the protein CASGGGQDGQETQYF. The gene calls are TRBV18 and TRBJ2-5, with D possibly TRBD1 on 6 matching bases. This CDR3 is built from 15 residues. Germline V lookup: CDR1 KGHSH, CDR2 LQKENI. V lost 8 bases and J lost 2, with 18 bases in between.

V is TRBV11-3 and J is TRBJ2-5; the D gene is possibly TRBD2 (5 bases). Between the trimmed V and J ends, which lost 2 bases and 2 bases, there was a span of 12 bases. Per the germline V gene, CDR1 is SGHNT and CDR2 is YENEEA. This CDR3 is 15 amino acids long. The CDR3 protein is CASSLSGRGQETQYF. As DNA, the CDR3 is TGTGCCAGCAGCTTAAGTGGGAGAGGGCAAGAGACCCAGTACTTC. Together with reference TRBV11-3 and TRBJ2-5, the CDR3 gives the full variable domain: EAGVVQSPRYKIIEKKQPVAFWCNPISGHNTLYWYLQNLGQGPELLIRYENEEAVDDSQLPKDRFSAERLKGVDSTLKIQPAELGDSAVYLCASSLSGRGQETQYFGPGTRLLVL.

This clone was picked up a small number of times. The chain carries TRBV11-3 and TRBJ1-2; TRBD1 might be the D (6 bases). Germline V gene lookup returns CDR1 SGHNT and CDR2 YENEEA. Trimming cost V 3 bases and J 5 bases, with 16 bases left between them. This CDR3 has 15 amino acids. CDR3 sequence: CASSFLQGLAYGYTF. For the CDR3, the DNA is TGTGCCAGCAGCTTTCTCCAGGGGCTAGCATATGGCTACACCTTC.

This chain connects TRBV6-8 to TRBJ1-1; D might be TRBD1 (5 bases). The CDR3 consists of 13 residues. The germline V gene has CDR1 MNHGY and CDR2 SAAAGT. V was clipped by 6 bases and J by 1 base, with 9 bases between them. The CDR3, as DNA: TGTGCCAGCAGAGCAGGGTCGAACACTGAAGCTTTCTTT. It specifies CASRAGSNTEAFF.

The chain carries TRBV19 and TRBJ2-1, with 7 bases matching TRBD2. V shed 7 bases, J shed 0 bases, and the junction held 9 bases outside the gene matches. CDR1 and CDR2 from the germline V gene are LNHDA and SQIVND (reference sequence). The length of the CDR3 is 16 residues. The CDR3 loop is CASNRAGTRSYNEQFF. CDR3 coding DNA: TGTGCCAGTAATCGAGCGGGGACCCGCTCCTACAATGAGCAGTTCTTC.

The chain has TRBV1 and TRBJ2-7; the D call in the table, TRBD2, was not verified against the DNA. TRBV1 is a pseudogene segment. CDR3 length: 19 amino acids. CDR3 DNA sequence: TGCGCCAGCAGCCAAGTCGAAGCCCTAGCGGGAGTTAGGTCCTACGAGCAGTACTTC. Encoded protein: CASSQVEALAGVRSYEQYF.

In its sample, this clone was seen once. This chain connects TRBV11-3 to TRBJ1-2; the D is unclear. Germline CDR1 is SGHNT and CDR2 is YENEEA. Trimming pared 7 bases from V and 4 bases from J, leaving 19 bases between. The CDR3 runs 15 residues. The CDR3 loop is CASTFGSGSGYGYTF. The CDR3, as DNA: TGTGCCAGCACCTTTGGATCTGGTTCGGGCTATGGCTACACCTTC.

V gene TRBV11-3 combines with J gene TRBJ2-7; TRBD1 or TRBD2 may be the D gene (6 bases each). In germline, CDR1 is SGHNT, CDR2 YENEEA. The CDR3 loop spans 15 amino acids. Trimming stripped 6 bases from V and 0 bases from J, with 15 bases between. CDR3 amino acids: CASRKGGLSSYEQYF. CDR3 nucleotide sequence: TGTGCCAGCAGGAAAGGGGGGCTGAGCTCCTACGAGCAGTACTTC.

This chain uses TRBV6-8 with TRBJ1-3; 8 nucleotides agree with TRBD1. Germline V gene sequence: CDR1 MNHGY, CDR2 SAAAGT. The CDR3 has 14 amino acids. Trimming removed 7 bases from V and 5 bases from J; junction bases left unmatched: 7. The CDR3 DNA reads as TGTGCCAGCACCACGCAGGGGGCCAGAAACACCATATATTTT. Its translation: CASTTQGARNTIYF.

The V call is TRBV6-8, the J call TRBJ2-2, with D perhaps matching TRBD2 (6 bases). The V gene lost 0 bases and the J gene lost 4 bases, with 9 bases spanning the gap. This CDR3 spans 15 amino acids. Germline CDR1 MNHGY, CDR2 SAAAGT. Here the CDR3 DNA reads TGTGCCAGCAGTTACTCCGGGAGTGGCACCGGGGAGCTGTTTTTT. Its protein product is CASSYSGSGTGELFF.

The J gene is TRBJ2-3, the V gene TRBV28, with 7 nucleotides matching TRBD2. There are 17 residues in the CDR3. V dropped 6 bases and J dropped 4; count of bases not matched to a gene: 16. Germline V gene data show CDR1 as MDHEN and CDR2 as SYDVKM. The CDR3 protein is CASRTPPGGSGADTQYF. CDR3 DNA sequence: TGTGCCAGCAGGACCCCTCCCGGCGGGAGCGGAGCAGATACGCAGTATTTT.

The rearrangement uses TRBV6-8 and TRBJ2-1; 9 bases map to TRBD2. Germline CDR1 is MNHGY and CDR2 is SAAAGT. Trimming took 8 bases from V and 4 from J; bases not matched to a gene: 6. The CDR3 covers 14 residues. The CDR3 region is CASGLTSGYNEQFF. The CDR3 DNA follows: TGTGCCAGCGGACTGACTAGCGGTTACAATGAGCAGTTCTTC.

DNA for the CDR3: TGTGCCAGCAGTTTATCAAAGGGAGTTCATGAGCAGTTCTTC. This encodes CASSLSKGVHEQFF. V gene TRBV28 combines with J gene TRBJ2-1; weak D call: TRBD2 (5 bases). Germline assignment: CDR1 MDHEN and CDR2 SYDVKM. The V end was cut by 1 base, the J end by 8 bases, with 12 bases between. This CDR3 is 14 amino acids long.

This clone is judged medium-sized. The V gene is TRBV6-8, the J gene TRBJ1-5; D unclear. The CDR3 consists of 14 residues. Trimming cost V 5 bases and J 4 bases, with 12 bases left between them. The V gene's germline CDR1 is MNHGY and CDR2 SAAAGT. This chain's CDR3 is CASSPSAGNQPQHF. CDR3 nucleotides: TGTGCCAGCAGTCCTTCTGCCGGGAATCAGCCCCAGCATTTT.

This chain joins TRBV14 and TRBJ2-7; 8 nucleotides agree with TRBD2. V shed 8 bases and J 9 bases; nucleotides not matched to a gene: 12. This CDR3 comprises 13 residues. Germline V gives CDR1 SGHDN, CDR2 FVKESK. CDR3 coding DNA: TGTGCCAGCGACGGCGGGGGGCGCTCTGGGCAGTACTTC. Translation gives CASDGGGRSGQYF. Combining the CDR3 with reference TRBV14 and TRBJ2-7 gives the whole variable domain EAGVTQFPSHSVIEKGQTVTLRCDPISGHDNLYWYRRVMGKEIKFLLHFVKESKQDESGMPNNRFLAERTGGTYSTLKVQPAELEDSGVYFCASDGGGRSGQYFGPGTRLTVT.

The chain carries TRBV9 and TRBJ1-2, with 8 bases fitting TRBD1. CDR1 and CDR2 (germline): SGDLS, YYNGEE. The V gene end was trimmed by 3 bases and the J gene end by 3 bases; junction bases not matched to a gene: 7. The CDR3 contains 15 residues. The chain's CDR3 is CASSARTGMDYGYTF. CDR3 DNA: TGTGCCAGCAGCGCACGGACAGGGATGGACTATGGCTACACCTTC.

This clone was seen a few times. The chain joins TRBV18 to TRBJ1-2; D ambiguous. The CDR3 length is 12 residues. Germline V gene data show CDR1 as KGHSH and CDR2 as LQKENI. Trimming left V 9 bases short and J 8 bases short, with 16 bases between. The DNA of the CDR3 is TGTGCCAGTTCCCGGGATCTCTACGGCTACACCTTC. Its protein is CASSRDLYGYTF.

The CDR3 region has the DNA TGTGCCAGCAGTCCCAAAGGTCCAGAGACCCAGTACTTC. Translation: CASSPKGPETQYF. V usage is TRBV5-2 and J usage is TRBJ2-5. TRBV5-2 is shown as a pseudogene. This CDR3 contains 13 residues.

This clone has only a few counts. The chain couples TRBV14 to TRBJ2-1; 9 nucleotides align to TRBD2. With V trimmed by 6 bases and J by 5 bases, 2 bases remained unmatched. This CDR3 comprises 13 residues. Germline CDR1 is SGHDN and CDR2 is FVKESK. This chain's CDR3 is CASRRGGNNEQFF. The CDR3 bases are TGTGCCAGCAGGCGGGGGGGGAACAATGAGCAGTTCTTC.

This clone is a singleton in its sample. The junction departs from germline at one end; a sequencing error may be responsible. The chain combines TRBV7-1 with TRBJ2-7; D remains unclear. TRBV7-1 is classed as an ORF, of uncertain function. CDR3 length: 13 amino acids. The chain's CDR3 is CASSLNKGYEQYF. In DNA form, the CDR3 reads TGTGCCAGTAGCTTAAATAAGGGCTACGAGCAGTACTTC.